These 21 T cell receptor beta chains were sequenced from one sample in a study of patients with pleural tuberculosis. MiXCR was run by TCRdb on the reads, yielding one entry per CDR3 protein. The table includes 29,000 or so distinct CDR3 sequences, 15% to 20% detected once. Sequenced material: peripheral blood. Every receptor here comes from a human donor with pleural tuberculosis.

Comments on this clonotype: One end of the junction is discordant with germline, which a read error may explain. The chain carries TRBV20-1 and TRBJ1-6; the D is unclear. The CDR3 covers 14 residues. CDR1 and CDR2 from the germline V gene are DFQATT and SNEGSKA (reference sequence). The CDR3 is CSARGRTYNLPLRF. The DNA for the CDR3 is TGCAGTGCTAGGGGCCGAACATATAATTTACCCCTCCGCTTT.

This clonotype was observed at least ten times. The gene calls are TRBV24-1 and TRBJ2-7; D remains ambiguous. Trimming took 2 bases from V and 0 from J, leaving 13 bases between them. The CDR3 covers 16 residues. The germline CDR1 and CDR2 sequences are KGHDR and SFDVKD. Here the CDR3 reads CATSDSQATLSYEQYF. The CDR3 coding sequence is TGTGCCACCAGTGATTCCCAGGCCACACTCTCCTACGAGCAGTACTTC.

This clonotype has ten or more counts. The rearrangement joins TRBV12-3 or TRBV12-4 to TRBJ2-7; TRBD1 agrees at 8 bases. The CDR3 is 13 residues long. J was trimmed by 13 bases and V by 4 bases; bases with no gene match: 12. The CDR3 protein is CASSSLDRVLLYF. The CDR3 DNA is TGTGCCAGCAGTTCCTTGGACAGGGTTCTTTTATACTTC.

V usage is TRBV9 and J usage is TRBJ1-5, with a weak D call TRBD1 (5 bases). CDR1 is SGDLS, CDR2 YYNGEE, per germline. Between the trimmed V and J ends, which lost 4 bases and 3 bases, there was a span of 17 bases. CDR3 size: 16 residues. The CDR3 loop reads CASSPEGVTDNQPQHF. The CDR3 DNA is TGTGCCAGCAGCCCAGAAGGGGTAACGGACAATCAGCCCCAGCATTTT.

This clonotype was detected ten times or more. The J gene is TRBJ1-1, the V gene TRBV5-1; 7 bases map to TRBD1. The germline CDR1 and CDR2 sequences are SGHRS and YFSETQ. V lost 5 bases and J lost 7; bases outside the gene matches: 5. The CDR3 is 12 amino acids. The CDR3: CASSSRGSEAFF. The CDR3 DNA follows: TGCGCCAGCAGTTCCAGGGGGAGTGAAGCTTTCTTT.

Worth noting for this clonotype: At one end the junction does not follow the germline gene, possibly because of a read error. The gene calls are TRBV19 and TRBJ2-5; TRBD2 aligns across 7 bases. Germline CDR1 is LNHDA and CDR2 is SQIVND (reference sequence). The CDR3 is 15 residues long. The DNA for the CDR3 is TGTGCCAGTAGTATGCAGCGGGAAGTCCAAGAGGCCCAGTACTTC. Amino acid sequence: CASSMQREVQEAQYF.

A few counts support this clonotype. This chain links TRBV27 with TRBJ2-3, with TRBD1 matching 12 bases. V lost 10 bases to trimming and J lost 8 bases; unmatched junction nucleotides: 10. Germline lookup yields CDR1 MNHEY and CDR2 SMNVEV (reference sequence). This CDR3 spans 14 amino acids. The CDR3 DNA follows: TGTGCCACCTCGCTGGGACAGGGGGCACGTACGCAGTATTTT. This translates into CATSLGQGARTQYF.

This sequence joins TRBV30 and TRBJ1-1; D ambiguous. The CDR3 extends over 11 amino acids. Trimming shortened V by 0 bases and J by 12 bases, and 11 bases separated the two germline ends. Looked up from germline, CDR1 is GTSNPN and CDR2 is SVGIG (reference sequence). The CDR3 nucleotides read TGTGCCTGGAGTGTAAACCCTAAAACTTTCTTT. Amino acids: CAWSVNPKTFF.

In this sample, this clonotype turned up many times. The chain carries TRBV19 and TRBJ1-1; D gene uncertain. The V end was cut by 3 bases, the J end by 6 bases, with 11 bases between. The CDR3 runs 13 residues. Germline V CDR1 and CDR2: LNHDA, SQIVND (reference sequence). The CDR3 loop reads CASSIGWAAEAFF. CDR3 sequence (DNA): TGTGCCAGTAGTATTGGGTGGGCCGCTGAAGCTTTCTTT.

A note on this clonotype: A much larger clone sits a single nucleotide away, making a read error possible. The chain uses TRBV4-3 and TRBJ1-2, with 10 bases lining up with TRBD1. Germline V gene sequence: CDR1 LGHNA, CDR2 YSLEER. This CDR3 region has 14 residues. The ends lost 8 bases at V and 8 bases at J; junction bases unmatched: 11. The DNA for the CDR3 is TGCGCCAGCTGCATCCCCGGGACAGGGGAAGGCTACACCTTC. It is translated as CASCIPGTGEGYTF.

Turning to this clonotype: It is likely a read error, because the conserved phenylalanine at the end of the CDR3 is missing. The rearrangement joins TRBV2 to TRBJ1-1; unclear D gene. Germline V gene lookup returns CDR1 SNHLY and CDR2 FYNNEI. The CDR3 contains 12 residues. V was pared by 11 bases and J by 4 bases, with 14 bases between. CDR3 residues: CAGTRETTEAFL. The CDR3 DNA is TGTGCCGGCACCCGAGAGACCACTGAAGCTTTCCTT.

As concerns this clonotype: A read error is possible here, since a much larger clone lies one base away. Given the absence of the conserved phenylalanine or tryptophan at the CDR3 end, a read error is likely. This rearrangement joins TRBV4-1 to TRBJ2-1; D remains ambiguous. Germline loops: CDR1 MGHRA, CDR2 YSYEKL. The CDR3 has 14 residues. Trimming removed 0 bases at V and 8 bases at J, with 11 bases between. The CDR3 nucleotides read TGCGCCAGCAGCCAAGATACCCGCGGCGATGAGCAGTTCCTC. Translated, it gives CASSQDTRGDEQFL.

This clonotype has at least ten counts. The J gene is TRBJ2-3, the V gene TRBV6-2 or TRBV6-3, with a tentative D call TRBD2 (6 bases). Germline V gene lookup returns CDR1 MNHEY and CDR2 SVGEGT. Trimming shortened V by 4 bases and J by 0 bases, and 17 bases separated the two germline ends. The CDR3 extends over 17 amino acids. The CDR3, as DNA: TGTGCCAGCAGTTTCATGGACTATTTCAAAAGCACAGATACGCAGTATTTT. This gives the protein CASSFMDYFKSTDTQYF.

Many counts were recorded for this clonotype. CDR3 region: CASSLVGASGNTIYF. The CDR3 DNA follows: TGTGCCAGCAGCTTAGTCGGGGCTTCTGGAAACACCATATATTTT. V is TRBV7-9 and J is TRBJ1-3; a possible D gene is TRBD1 (5 bases). The CDR3 loop spans 15 amino acids. V shed 1 base and J shed 1 base, with 8 bases lying between them. Germline V CDR1 and CDR2: SEHNR, FQNEAQ (reference sequence).

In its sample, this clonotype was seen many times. CDR3 coding DNA: TGTGCCAGCAGTTACGGGGGGGGGGAAGGTAATGAGCAGTTCTTC. It translates to CASSYGGGEGNEQFF. The chain links TRBV6-1 to TRBJ2-1; 8 nucleotides agree with TRBD2. This CDR3 is built from 15 residues. The ends lost 5 bases at V and 7 bases at J; junction bases unmatched: 10. Germline CDR1 and CDR2: MNHNS and SASEGT.

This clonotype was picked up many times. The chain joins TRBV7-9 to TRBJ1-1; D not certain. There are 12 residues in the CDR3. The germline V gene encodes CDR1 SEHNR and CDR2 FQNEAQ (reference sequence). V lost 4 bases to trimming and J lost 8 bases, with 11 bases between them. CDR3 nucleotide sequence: TGTGCCAGCAGCTATGACGGTGGCGAAGCTTTCTTT. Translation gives CASSYDGGEAFF.

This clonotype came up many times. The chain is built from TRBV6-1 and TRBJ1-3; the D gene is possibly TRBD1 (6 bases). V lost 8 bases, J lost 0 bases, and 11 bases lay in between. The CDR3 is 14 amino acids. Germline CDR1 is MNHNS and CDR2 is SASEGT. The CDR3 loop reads CASRDTYSGNTIYF. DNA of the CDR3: TGTGCCAGCCGGGACACATACTCTGGAAACACCATATATTTT.

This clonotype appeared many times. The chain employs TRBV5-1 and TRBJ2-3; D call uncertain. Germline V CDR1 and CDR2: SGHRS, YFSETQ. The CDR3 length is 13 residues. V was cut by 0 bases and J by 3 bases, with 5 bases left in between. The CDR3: CASSLGATDTQYF. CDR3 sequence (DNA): TGCGCCAGCAGCTTGGGGGCGACAGATACGCAGTATTTT.

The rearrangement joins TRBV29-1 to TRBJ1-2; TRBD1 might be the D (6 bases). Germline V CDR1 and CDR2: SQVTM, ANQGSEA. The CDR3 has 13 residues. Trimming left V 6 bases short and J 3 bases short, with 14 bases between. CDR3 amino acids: CSVDAQGYYGYTF. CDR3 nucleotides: TGCAGCGTCGACGCACAGGGCTACTATGGCTACACCTTC.

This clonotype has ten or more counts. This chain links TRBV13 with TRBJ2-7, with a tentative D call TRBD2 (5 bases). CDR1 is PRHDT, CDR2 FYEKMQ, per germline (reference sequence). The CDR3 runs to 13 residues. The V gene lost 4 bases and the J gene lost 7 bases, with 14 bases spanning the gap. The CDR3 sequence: CASSSKPTGEQYF. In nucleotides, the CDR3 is TGTGCCAGCAGCTCGAAACCAACGGGGGAGCAGTACTTC. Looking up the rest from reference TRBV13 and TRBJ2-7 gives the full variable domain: AAGVIQSPRHLIKEKRETATLKCYPIPRHDTVYWYQQGPGQDPQFLISFYEKMQSDKGSIPDRFSAQQFSDYHSELNMSSLELGDSALYFCASSSKPTGEQYFGPGTRLTVT.

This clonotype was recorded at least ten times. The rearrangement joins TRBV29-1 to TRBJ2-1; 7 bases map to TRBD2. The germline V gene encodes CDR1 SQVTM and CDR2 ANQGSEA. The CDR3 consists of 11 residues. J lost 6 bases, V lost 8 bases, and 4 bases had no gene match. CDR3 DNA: TGCAGCAAGGGGAGGGGCAATGAGCAGTTCTTC. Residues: CSKGRGNEQFF.